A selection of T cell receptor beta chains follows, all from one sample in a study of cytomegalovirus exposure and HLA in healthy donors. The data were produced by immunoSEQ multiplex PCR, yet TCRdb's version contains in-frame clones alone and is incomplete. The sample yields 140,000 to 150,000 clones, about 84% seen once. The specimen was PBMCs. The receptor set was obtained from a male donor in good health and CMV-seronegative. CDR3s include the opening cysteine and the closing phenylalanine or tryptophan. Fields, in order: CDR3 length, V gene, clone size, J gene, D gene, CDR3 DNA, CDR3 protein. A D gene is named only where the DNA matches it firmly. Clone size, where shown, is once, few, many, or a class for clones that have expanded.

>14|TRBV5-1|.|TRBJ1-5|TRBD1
TGCGCCAGCAGCTTGACAGGGGTCAATCAGCCCCAGCATTTT
CASSLTGVNQPQHF
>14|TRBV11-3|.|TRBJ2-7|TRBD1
TGTGCCAGCAGCGCAGGGGGCTCACAATACGAGCAGTACTTC
CASSAGGSQYEQYF
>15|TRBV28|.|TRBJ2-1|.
TGTGCCAGCAGTTCCAGCGGTAGATACTACAATGAGCAGTTCTTC
CASSSSGRYYNEQFF
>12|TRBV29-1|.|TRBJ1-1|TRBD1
TGCAGCGCGGACAGGGGGAACACTGAAGCTTTCTTT
CSADRGNTEAFF
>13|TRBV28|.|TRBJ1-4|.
TGTGCCAGCAGAGACACCAGCCGGGAAAAACTGTTTTTT
CASRDTSREKLFF
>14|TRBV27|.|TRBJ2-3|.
TGTGCCAGCAGTTTATCTAGCTCCCCAGATACGCAGTATTTT
CASSLSSSPDTQYF
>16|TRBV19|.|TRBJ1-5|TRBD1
TGTGCCAGTAGTATCTGGCTCGGACAGGGGGATCAGCCCCAGCATTTT
CASSIWLGQGDQPQHF
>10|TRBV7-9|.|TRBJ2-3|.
TGTTCCAGCAGCACAAATACGCAGTATTTT
CSSSTNTQYF
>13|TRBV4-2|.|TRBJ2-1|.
TGTGCCAGCAGCCAACAAGTCGGGGATGAGCAGTTCTTC
CASSQQVGDEQFF
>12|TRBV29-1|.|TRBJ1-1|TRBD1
TGCAGCTCGACAGGGGGCGGCACTGAAGCTTTCTTT
CSSTGGGTEAFF
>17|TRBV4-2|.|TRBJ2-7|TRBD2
TGTGCCAGCAGCCAAGAAAGGTCTAGCGGGAGCTCCTACGAGCAGTACTTC
CASSQERSSGSSYEQYF
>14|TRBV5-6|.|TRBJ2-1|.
TGTGCCAGCAGCCCTAGGCACTCCCAAGGTGGGCAGTTCTTC
CASSPRHSQGGQFF
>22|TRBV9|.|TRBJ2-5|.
TGTGCCAGCAGCGTAGCGCCGGGGGTGGGACAGGGCATGCTAGCGGGGGAAGAGACCCAGTACTTC
CASSVAPGVGQGMLAGEETQYF
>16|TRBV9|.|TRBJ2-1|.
TGTGCCAGCAGCGTAACTTTAGCCTCACACTACAATGAGCAGTTCTTC
CASSVTLASHYNEQFF
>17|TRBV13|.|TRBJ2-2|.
TGTGCCAGCAGCTTAGCTATAGGGGTCTCGAACACCGGGGAGCTGTTTTTT
CASSLAIGVSNTGELFF
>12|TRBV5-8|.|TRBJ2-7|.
TGTGCCAGCAGTCCCGTAACCTACGAGCAGTACTTC
CASSPVTYEQYF
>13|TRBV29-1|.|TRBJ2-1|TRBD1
TGCAGCGCTCAACAGGGGGCGAACAATGAGCAGTTCTTC
CSAQQGANNEQFF
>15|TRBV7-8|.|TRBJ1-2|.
TGTGCCAGCAGCAGCGACCTTGTACCTAACTATGGCTACACCTTC
CASSSDLVPNYGYTF
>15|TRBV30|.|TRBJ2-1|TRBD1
TGTGCCTGGCAACCGGGACAGGGTGTGAAGAATGAGCAGTTCTTC
CAWQPGQGVKNEQFF
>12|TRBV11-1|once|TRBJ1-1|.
TGTGCCAGCGGGGAGGGAGGCACTGAAGCTTTCTTT
CASGEGGTEAFF
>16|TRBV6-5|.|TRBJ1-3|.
TGTGCCAGCAGTTACCGACAGGCCTACTCTGGAAACACCATATATTTT
CASSYRQAYSGNTIYF
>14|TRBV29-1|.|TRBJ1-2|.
TGCAGCGTTGGCGGACAACCCGAGCGCTATGGCTACACCTTC
CSVGGQPERYGYTF